These 27 T cell receptor beta chains were sequenced from one sample in a study of glioma-infiltrating T cells after dendritic cell vaccination. The method was immunoSEQ multiplex PCR; TCRdb's version includes in-frame clones alone and lacks a portion of them. Of 75,000 to 100,000 clones detected, around three quarters appear once; the ten largest clones hold around 6%. The sample in question was blood, obtained before dendritic cell vaccination. The origin of the receptors is a human donor with glioblastoma.

This clone occurred many times. CDR3 protein: CASSLDGRGRYGYTF. The CDR3 DNA follows: TGTGCCAGCAGCTTAGATGGCCGAGGTCGATATGGCTACACCTTC. This chain links TRBV7-2 with TRBJ1-2, with D unclear. The V end was cut by 1 base, the J end by 5 bases, with 14 bases between. This CDR3 region has 15 residues. Germline V CDR1 and CDR2: SGHTA, FQGNSA.

This chain uses TRBV9 with TRBJ2-6; D is undetermined. V was shortened by 6 bases and J by 4 bases, with 14 bases between the two germline ends. Germline CDR1 and CDR2: SGDLS and YYNGEE. The CDR3 length is 15 residues. Written as DNA, the CDR3 is TGTGCCAGCACCCCCGGGTCGGCCGGGGCCAACGTCCTGACTTTC. Translated, it gives CASTPGSAGANVLTF.

This chain links TRBV7-8 with TRBJ2-7, with 15 bases lining up with TRBD2. Germline CDR1 SGHVS, CDR2 FQNEAQ. After removal of 3 bases from V and 6 bases from J, the junction contained 6 bases not matched to a gene. The CDR3 is 16 amino acids. The CDR3 loop reads CASSLGGLAGGSEQYF. CDR3 nucleotides: TGTGCCAGCAGCTTGGGGGGACTAGCGGGAGGATCCGAGCAGTACTTC.

This clone was detected only a few times. The rearrangement joins TRBV5-1 to TRBJ2-2, with 10 bases matching TRBD1. Looked up from germline, CDR1 is SGHRS and CDR2 is YFSETQ. Germline trimming cut 4 bases from V and 6 bases from J; bases unmatched to any gene: 6. This CDR3 comprises 15 residues. The DNA for the CDR3 is TGCGCCAGCAGCGCGGGGACAGGGGACGCCGGGGAGCTGTTTTTT. Amino acid sequence: CASSAGTGDAGELFF.

The chain employs TRBV5-1 and TRBJ1-6; D is ambiguous. The CDR3 extends over 17 amino acids. The V and J ends lost 3 bases and 7 bases respectively, with 20 bases between them. The V gene's germline CDR1 is SGHRS and CDR2 YFSETQ. CDR3 sequence (DNA): TGCGCCAGCAGCTCTACGCCGTGGGTCCTCGGGAATTCACCCCTCCACTTT. Translation gives CASSSTPWVLGNSPLHF.

This chain uses TRBV15 with TRBJ2-1; a weak D match, TRBD2 (6 bases). Germline assignment: CDR1 LNHNV and CDR2 YYDKDF (reference sequence). The CDR3 spans 15 residues. Trimming removed 5 bases at V and 5 bases at J, with 16 bases between. The CDR3 DNA reads as TGTGCCACCAGCCGAGGGGACTCATTCAACAATGAGCAGTTCTTC. Protein: CATSRGDSFNNEQFF.

The chain is built from TRBV28 and TRBJ2-5, with D tentatively TRBD1 (5 bases). CDR3 length: 14 amino acids. V lost 6 bases and J 5 bases, leaving 16 bases between the germline ends. CDR1 is MDHEN, CDR2 SYDVKM, per germline. The CDR3 loop is CASRNPRVSETQYF. CDR3 nucleotide sequence: TGTGCCAGCAGGAACCCCAGGGTTTCGGAGACCCAGTACTTC. Filled out from reference TRBV28 and TRBJ2-5, the complete variable domain reads DVKVTQSSRYLVKRTGEKVFLECVQDMDHENMFWYRQDPGLGLRLIYFSYDVKMKEKGDIPEGYSVSREKKERFSLILESASTNQTSMYLCASRNPRVSETQYFGPGTRLLVL.

The chain joins TRBV15 to TRBJ2-5; 7 bases are a match to TRBD1. CDR3 size: 16 residues. Looked up from germline, CDR1 is LNHNV and CDR2 is YYDKDF (reference sequence). J was trimmed by 1 base and V by 2 bases; bases with no gene match: 7. CDR3 nucleotides: TGTGCCACCAGCAGAAATCCTCCAGGGGGCCAAGAGACCCAGTACTTC. Translated, it gives CATSRNPPGGQETQYF.

This clone has more than one count but fewer than ten. This chain connects TRBV5-4 to TRBJ2-3; 9 bases align to TRBD2. CDR1 and CDR2 (germline): SGHNT, YYREEE (reference sequence). The CDR3 is 17 residues long. V shed 4 bases and J 4 bases; nucleotides not matched to a gene: 13. For the CDR3, the DNA is TGTGCCAGCAGCGCCCCTGCGGGAGGGAGGATTGCAGATACGCAGTATTTT. It codes for CASSAPAGGRIADTQYF. Looking up the rest from reference TRBV5-4 and TRBJ2-3 gives the full variable domain: ETGVTQSPTHLIKTRGQQVTLRCSSQSGHNTVSWYQQALGQGPQFIFQYYREEENGRGNFPPRFSGLQFPNYSSELNVNALELDDSALYLCASSAPAGGRIADTQYFGPGTRLTVL.

V gene TRBV9 combines with J gene TRBJ2-5, with D tentatively TRBD1 (5 bases). CDR1 is SGDLS and CDR2 is YYNGEE in the germline V gene. There are 13 residues in the CDR3. Trimming shortened V by 4 bases and J by 5 bases, and 12 bases separated the two germline ends. The CDR3 spells CASSPGNRETQYF. Written as DNA, the CDR3 is TGTGCCAGCAGCCCAGGCAACAGGGAGACCCAGTACTTC.

The rearrangement joins TRBV7-3 to TRBJ1-1; unclear D gene. The V gene lost 0 bases and the J gene lost 0 bases, with 8 bases spanning the gap. The CDR3 covers 15 residues. Germline V CDR1 and CDR2: SGHTA, FQGTGA. The CDR3 sequence is CASSLTPSLNTEAFF. CDR3 nucleotides: TGTGCCAGCAGCTTAACTCCCAGTTTGAACACTGAAGCTTTCTTT.

In its sample, this clone was seen once. This rearrangement joins TRBV19 to TRBJ1-2, with D uncertain. This CDR3 region has 14 residues. V lost 5 bases, J lost 3 bases, and 13 bases lay in between. CDR1 is LNHDA and CDR2 is SQIVND in the germline V gene (reference sequence). CDR3 sequence reads: CASSVGQFDYGYTF. CDR3 nucleotide sequence: TGTGCCAGTAGTGTTGGGCAATTTGACTATGGCTACACCTTC.

The chain carries TRBV9 and TRBJ1-1, with D hard to call. Germline V lookup: CDR1 SGDLS, CDR2 YYNGEE. V shed 4 bases and J shed 3 bases, with 16 bases lying between them. The CDR3 consists of 15 residues. This chain's CDR3 is CASSPLKTFYTEAFF. The CDR3 DNA reads TGTGCCAGCAGCCCCTTAAAGACTTTTTACACTGAAGCTTTCTTT.

The chain combines TRBV4-1 with TRBJ2-3; TRBD2 matches at 14 bases. The trim removed 6 bases at V and 3 bases at J, leaving 8 bases unmatched. CDR1 is MGHRA, CDR2 YSYEKL, per germline. The CDR3 sequence is 17 residues long. As DNA, the CDR3 is TGCGCCAGCAGTCCCCCGGGACTAGCGGGGGAGACAGATACGCAGTATTTT. Protein: CASSPPGLAGETDTQYF.

V usage is TRBV27 and J usage is TRBJ2-7, with D tentatively TRBD1 (7 bases). Between the trimmed V and J ends, which lost 4 bases and 2 bases, there was a span of 12 bases. The CDR3 sequence is 14 residues long. Germline V gene sequence: CDR1 MNHEY, CDR2 SMNVEV (reference sequence). The CDR3 reads CASSSAGQPYEQYF. CDR3 coding DNA: TGTGCCAGCAGTTCGGCGGGACAGCCCTACGAGCAGTACTTC.

This clone was seen only once. The chain combines TRBV10-3 with TRBJ1-1; 8 nucleotides line up with TRBD1. The CDR3 covers 14 residues. Germline V gene data show CDR1 as ENHRY and CDR2 as SYGVKD. V was pared by 10 bases and J by 2 bases, with 9 bases of the junction left unmatched. The CDR3 bases are TGTGCCACCCTGCTAGGACAGGGCAACACTGAAGCTTTCTTT. This gives the protein CATLLGQGNTEAFF.

The V call is TRBV10-3, the J call TRBJ1-1, with TRBD1 matching over 7 bases. CDR1 and CDR2 from the germline V gene are ENHRY and SYGVKD. V shed 6 bases and J 3 bases; nucleotides not matched to a gene: 7. The CDR3 is 14 amino acids. The CDR3 loop is CAIRKGQEYTEAFF. CDR3 DNA: TGTGCCATCAGAAAAGGACAGGAGTACACTGAAGCTTTCTTT.

This chain joins TRBV5-1 and TRBJ2-7; TRBD2 agrees at 8 bases. The CDR3 has 15 amino acids. The V gene's germline CDR1 is SGHRS and CDR2 YFSETQ. Losses at the gene ends were 1 base for V and 4 bases for J; bases not matched to a gene: 7. CDR3 sequence (DNA): TGCGCCAGCAGCTTGAGCCGGGAGGGCCGATACGAGCAGTACTTC. Protein: CASSLSREGRYEQYF.

This sequence joins TRBV9 and TRBJ1-4; possible D gene TRBD1, 6 bases. V dropped 1 base and J dropped 8 bases, with 15 bases sitting between them. Germline CDR1 reads SGDLS; CDR2 reads YYNGEE. The CDR3 consists of 15 residues. The CDR3 loop reads CASSVLGQLNEKLFF. In DNA form, the CDR3 reads TGTGCCAGCAGCGTACTCGGACAGCTTAACGAAAAACTGTTTTTT.

The chain couples TRBV6-6 to TRBJ1-1; D gene ambiguous. Trimming cost V 3 bases and J 1 base, with 9 bases left between them. Germline assignment: CDR1 MNHNY and CDR2 SVGAGI (reference sequence). This CDR3 contains 14 residues. This CDR3 is CASSYNTGNTEAFF. For the CDR3, the DNA is TGTGCCAGCAGTTATAACACGGGGAACACTGAAGCTTTCTTT.

The V and J genes are TRBV6-6 and TRBJ1-6; D is possibly TRBD1 (6 bases). The V gene lost 7 bases and the J gene lost 7 bases, with 17 bases spanning the gap. The CDR3 spans 15 residues. Germline values: CDR1 MNHNY, CDR2 SVGAGI (reference sequence). The CDR3 bases are TGTGCCAGCACCATAGGCAGGGGCGGGAATTCACCCCTCCACTTT. Residues: CASTIGRGGNSPLHF.

The rearrangement joins TRBV10-2 to TRBJ1-5; D gene ambiguous. CDR1 is WSHSY, CDR2 SAAADI, per germline. The CDR3 has 13 residues. V lost 8 bases to trimming and J lost 3 bases, with 11 bases between them. CDR3 residues: CASATGPNQPQHF. The CDR3 DNA follows: TGCGCCAGCGCCACGGGTCCCAATCAGCCCCAGCATTTT.

The chain combines TRBV5-4 with TRBJ2-3; 10 positions match TRBD1. Germline trimming cut 0 bases from V and 9 bases from J; bases unmatched to any gene: 1. Germline-derived CDR1 and CDR2 are SGHNT and YYREEE (reference sequence). The CDR3 has 13 amino acids. CDR3 sequence: CASSLGQGATQYF. CDR3 bases: TGTGCCAGCAGCTTGGGACAGGGGGCGACGCAGTATTTT.

This sequence joins TRBV5-1 and TRBJ2-6; TRBD1 aligns across 9 bases. The ends lost 4 bases at V and 1 base at J; junction bases unmatched: 6. The CDR3 totals 17 residues. Germline loops: CDR1 SGHRS, CDR2 YFSETQ. As DNA, the CDR3 is TGCGCCAGCAGCGGGGACAGGGAACTATCTGGGGCCAACGTCCTGACTTTC. Translation gives CASSGDRELSGANVLTF. The full variable domain, its missing parts supplied by reference TRBV5-1 and TRBJ2-6, is KAGVTQTPRYLIKTRGQQVTLSCSPISGHRSVSWYQQTPGQGLQFLFEYFSETQRNKGNFPGRFSGRQFSNSRSEMNVSTLELGDSALYLCASSGDRELSGANVLTFGAGSRLTVL.

In its sample, this clone was seen once. This chain links TRBV28 with TRBJ1-2, with a weak D call TRBD1 (6 bases). The CDR3 spans 12 residues. Germline V gene lookup returns CDR1 MDHEN and CDR2 SYDVKM. The V gene lost 7 bases and the J gene lost 2 bases, with 8 bases spanning the gap. The CDR3 loop reads CASKTGNYGYTF. CDR3 bases: TGTGCCAGCAAAACAGGGAACTATGGCTACACCTTC.

The rearrangement links TRBV2 to TRBJ1-5; possible D gene TRBD1, 5 bases. Germline loops: CDR1 SNHLY, CDR2 FYNNEI. The CDR3 spans 14 residues. Trimming pared 1 base from V and 10 bases from J, leaving 14 bases between. The CDR3 loop reads CASSEGTQPRPQHF. The CDR3 bases are TGTGCCAGCAGTGAAGGGACACAGCCTCGCCCCCAGCATTTT.

Concerning this clone itself: At one end the junction does not follow the germline gene, possibly because of a read error. The chain combines TRBV7-8 with TRBJ1-2, with a possible D match to TRBD1 (6 bases). The CDR3 totals 15 residues. Germline-derived CDR1 and CDR2 are SGHVS and FQNEAQ. Here the CDR3 DNA reads TGTGCCAGCAGCTTAGTCGAAGGTTGGGCGAACAGGGTCGCCTTC. This codes for CASSLVEGWANRVAF. The full variable domain, rest sourced from reference TRBV7-8 and TRBJ1-2, is GAGVSQSPRYKVAKRGQDVALRCDPISGHVSLFWYQQALGQGPEFLTYFQNEAQLDKSGLPSDRFFAERPEGSVSTLKIQRTQQEDSAVYLCASSLVEGWANRVAFGSGTRLTVV.